This paragraph reports one T cell receptor beta chain. The CDR3 length is 14 residues. The V gene end was trimmed by 2 bases and the J gene end by 2 bases; junction bases not matched to a gene: 3. The germline CDR1 and CDR2 sequences are SGHNT and YYREEE (reference sequence). TCRdb keeps only in-frame clones here, not all; method: immunoSEQ multiplex PCR. The profile shows around 15,000 clones, 70% to 80% of them singletons. This entry comes from a study of OX40 agonist ivuxolimab in advanced cancers. The gene calls are TRBV5-4 and TRBJ2-7, with 8 nucleotides matching TRBD2. The sequences come from CD4+ or CD8+ T cells sorted from blood, collected in a trial of the OX40 agonist ivuxolimab. This clonotype was sampled from an adult with an advanced solid tumor such as melanoma, head and neck, liver or kidney cancer. CDR3 region: CASSLGTSPYEQYF. Here the CDR3 DNA reads TGTGCCAGCAGCTTAGGGACTAGTCCCTACGAGCAGTACTTC.